The 19 T cell receptor beta chains below come from one sample, sequenced in a study of OX40 agonist ivuxolimab in advanced cancers. Sequencing used immunoSEQ multiplex PCR; TCRdb keeps in-frame clones, though not all of them. The table has tens of thousands of clones, more than 70% seen once. The sequences come from CD4+ or CD8+ T cells sorted from blood, collected in a trial of the OX40 agonist ivuxolimab. Receptor source: an adult with an advanced solid tumor such as melanoma, head and neck, liver or kidney cancer.

Here the CDR3 reads CASSQGRDVSYNEQFF. CDR3 DNA: TGCGCCAGCAGCCAGGGCAGGGACGTGTCCTACAATGAGCAGTTCTTC. The chain combines TRBV4-1 with TRBJ2-1, with D perhaps being TRBD1 or TRBD2 (5 bases each). Germline V gene data show CDR1 as MGHRA and CDR2 as YSYEKL. The CDR3 contains 16 residues. V was trimmed by 3 bases and J by 1 base, leaving 13 bases between them.

The V call is TRBV6-1, the J call TRBJ2-7; D ambiguous. V lost 2 bases and J 2 bases, leaving 13 bases between the germline ends. Germline CDR1 is MNHNS and CDR2 is SASEGT. This CDR3 contains 15 residues. In DNA, the CDR3 is TGTGCCAGCAGTGAACTCGGGCGAAGAGCCTACGAGCAGTACTTC. Protein product: CASSELGRRAYEQYF.

The V gene is TRBV6-5, the J gene TRBJ1-1; D is undetermined. The length of the CDR3 is 13 residues. V gave up 5 bases and J gave up 1 base, with 8 bases separating them. Looked up from germline, CDR1 is MNHEY and CDR2 is SVGAGI. CDR3 sequence (DNA): TGTGCCAGCAGTGCAACAGCGAACACTGAAGCTTTCTTT. It specifies CASSATANTEAFF.

The CDR3 nucleotides read TGTGCCAGCAGGGATTCCGGGACGGTGAACTATGGCTACACCTTC. Translated, it gives CASRDSGTVNYGYTF. The V and J genes are TRBV27 and TRBJ1-2, with D perhaps TRBD1 (5 bases). Germline V gene sequence: CDR1 MNHEY, CDR2 SMNVEV (reference sequence). The CDR3 is 15 amino acids. V shed 6 bases and J shed 2 bases, with 16 bases lying between them.

This chain connects TRBV5-8 to TRBJ2-1; 10 bases align to TRBD1. This CDR3 region has 18 residues. J gave up 0 bases and V 4 bases, and 10 bases lay outside the gene matches. Germline CDR1 reads SGHTS; CDR2 reads YDEGEE. The DNA for the CDR3 is TGTGCCAGCAGCCCGACAGGGGGCCCTCAGGGCTCCTACAATGAGCAGTTCTTC. The encoded protein is CASSPTGGPQGSYNEQFF.

The CDR3 protein is CATAGGTPNYEQYF. CDR3 bases: TGTGCCACCGCAGGGGGCACCCCGAACTACGAGCAGTACTTC. The chain employs TRBV6-5 and TRBJ2-7, with 8 bases aligning to TRBD1. CDR1 and CDR2 from the germline V gene are MNHEY and SVGAGI. CDR3 length equals 14 residues. Trimming removed 10 bases from V and 3 bases from J; junction bases left unmatched: 11.

This clone was seen a handful of times. The chain couples TRBV11-2 to TRBJ2-2; D call uncertain. V lost 1 base and J 0 bases, leaving 6 bases between the germline ends. The V gene's germline CDR1 is SGHAT and CDR2 FQNNGV. The CDR3 extends over 15 amino acids. The CDR3, as DNA: TGTGCCAGCAGCTTAGTACAGACGAACACCGGGGAGCTGTTTTTT. It specifies CASSLVQTNTGELFF. Filled out from reference TRBV11-2 and TRBJ2-2, the complete variable domain reads EAGVAQSPRYKIIEKRQSVAFWCNPISGHATLYWYQQILGQGPKLLIQFQNNGVVDDSQLPKDRFSAERLKGVDSTLKIQPAKLEDSAVYLCASSLVQTNTGELFFGEGSRLTVL.

This chain links TRBV28 with TRBJ2-5, with a weak D call TRBD1 (6 bases). Germline CDR1 reads MDHEN; CDR2 reads SYDVKM. The CDR3 runs 14 residues. Deletions cut 4 bases from V and 3 bases from J, with 12 bases between. CDR3 coding DNA: TGTGCCAGCAGTTCGGGGACAAGTGAAGAGACCCAGTACTTC. Translated: CASSSGTSEETQYF.

The rearrangement uses TRBV9 and TRBJ2-1; D might be TRBD2 (6 bases). V was trimmed by 3 bases and J by 9 bases, leaving 13 bases between them. CDR1 is SGDLS, CDR2 YYNGEE, per germline. The CDR3 extends over 13 amino acids. The CDR3 region is CASSAPSEGEQFF. In nucleotides, the CDR3 is TGTGCCAGCAGCGCCCCCTCGGAGGGTGAGCAGTTCTTC.

The V gene is TRBV10-1, the J gene TRBJ1-2, with 8 bases that match TRBD1. The CDR3 totals 14 residues. Trimming removed 2 bases from V and 5 bases from J; junction bases left unmatched: 4. Germline V gives CDR1 WNHNN, CDR2 SYGVQD (reference sequence). CDR3 amino acids: CASSEKGQVYGYTF. The DNA of the CDR3 is TGCGCCAGCAGTGAGAAGGGACAGGTATATGGCTACACCTTC.

The chain couples TRBV6-1 to TRBJ2-7, with D perhaps TRBD1 (5 bases). From germline, CDR1 is MNHNS and CDR2 SASEGT. The length of the CDR3 is 15 residues. V shed 0 bases and J shed 6 bases, with 15 bases lying between them. CDR3 protein: CASSEAGQGGVEQYF. CDR3 sequence (DNA): TGTGCCAGCAGTGAAGCGGGGCAGGGTGGGGTCGAGCAGTACTTC.

The rearrangement uses TRBV5-6 and TRBJ1-1, with TRBD1 as a possible D gene (5 bases). The V and J ends lost 5 bases and 6 bases respectively, with 11 bases between them. The CDR3 is 12 amino acids. Per the germline V gene, CDR1 is SGHDT and CDR2 is YYEEEE. In DNA, the CDR3 is TGTGCCAGCAGAGGCAGGGAGGCTGAAGCTTTCTTT. This encodes CASRGREAEAFF.

This clone was picked up one time. The chain combines TRBV10-3 with TRBJ1-4; the match to TRBD1 covers 9 bases. Looked up from germline, CDR1 is ENHRY and CDR2 is SYGVKD. The trim removed 5 bases at V and 5 bases at J, leaving 6 bases unmatched. The CDR3 is 15 amino acids. CDR3 region: CAISPGTGLNEKLFF. The CDR3 DNA follows: TGTGCCATCAGTCCAGGGACAGGGCTGAATGAAAAACTGTTTTTT.

CDR3 coding DNA: TGTGCCAGCAGTTACGGCGGTGGCTACACCTTC. Amino acids: CASSYGGGYTF. The rearrangement uses TRBV28 and TRBJ1-2; no clear D gene. Trimming took off 4 bases at V and 7 bases at J, with 7 bases between the two ends. Germline V gene lookup returns CDR1 MDHEN and CDR2 SYDVKM. This CDR3 region has 11 residues.

This chain joins TRBV7-3 and TRBJ2-6; maybe TRBD2 (6 bases). The CDR3 runs 14 residues. CDR1 and CDR2 from the germline V gene are SGHTA and FQGTGA. The V end lost 1 base, the J end lost 6 bases, and 7 bases lay between the germline ends. CDR3 sequence (DNA): TGTGCCAGCAGCTTAAGCGGGGAGGCCAACGTCCTGACTTTC. Translated: CASSLSGEANVLTF.

V is TRBV5-4 and J is TRBJ2-2; D unresolved. Germline V gene data show CDR1 as SGHNT and CDR2 as YYREEE (reference sequence). V lost 6 bases to trimming and J lost 5 bases, with 17 bases between them. This CDR3 is built from 15 residues. CDR3 sequence reads: CASTLDRARTGELFF. As DNA, the CDR3 is TGTGCCAGCACCCTCGACCGGGCGCGGACCGGGGAGCTGTTTTTT.

There are a few counts of this clone. The chain is built from TRBV9 and TRBJ1-6; D call uncertain. The V end lost 0 bases, the J end lost 9 bases, and 10 bases lay between the germline ends. The CDR3 covers 14 residues. Germline V CDR1 and CDR2: SGDLS, YYNGEE. The CDR3 loop reads CASSVGFEGSPLHF. The CDR3 DNA follows: TGTGCCAGCAGCGTAGGGTTCGAGGGTTCACCCCTCCACTTT.

The chain couples TRBV30 to TRBJ2-1; 13 bases are a match to TRBD2. Germline V lookup: CDR1 GTSNPN, CDR2 SVGIG (reference sequence). The ends lost 3 bases at V and 12 bases at J; junction bases unmatched: 8. The CDR3 length is 14 residues. CDR3 sequence: CAWSGTSGVWGQFF. The CDR3 coding sequence is TGTGCCTGGAGCGGGACTAGCGGGGTTTGGGGGCAGTTCTTC.

The chain has TRBV7-3 and TRBJ2-5, with a weak D call TRBD1 (7 bases). Germline V gene sequence: CDR1 SGHTA, CDR2 FQGTGA. V lost 2 bases and J 2 bases, leaving 15 bases between the germline ends. CDR3 size: 16 residues. The chain's CDR3 is CASSLYGSGGQETQYF. CDR3 bases: TGTGCCAGCAGCTTATACGGGTCAGGGGGGCAAGAGACCCAGTACTTC.